Reported below is one T cell receptor (beta chain). The sample is drawn from a study of blood T cell repertoires in COVID-19. Study in general: Sites in the United States, Italy and Spain provided acute and convalescent COVID-19 samples. Sources were T cells, B-cell-depleted T cells, or PBMCs; the material itself was cDNA or gDNA.

The CDR3 sequence is 13 residues long. In germline, CDR1 is KGHDR, CDR2 SFDVKD. V gave up 10 bases and J gave up 4 bases; unmatched junction bases: 5. The assay was immunoSEQ multiplex PCR, and TCRdb's table has in-frame clones only and misses some. The data hold about 60,000 clones, with about 86% observed a single time. The specimen sequenced was peripheral blood. This TCR derives from a man in his 60s with acute or convalescent COVID-19. V gene TRBV24-1 combines with J gene TRBJ2-1; the match to TRBD1 covers 8 bases. CDR3 nucleotide sequence: TGTGCCACTACAGGGGGATCGTACAATGAGCAGTTCTTC. Residues: CATTGGSYNEQFF.